Listed below are T cell receptor beta chains from one sample, sequenced in a study of OX40 agonist ivuxolimab in advanced cancers. Assay: immunoSEQ multiplex PCR; the TCRdb copy retains only in-frame clones and omits some. The repertoire consists of about 59,000 clones, with 75% to 85% occurring once and the leading ten covering 0.7%. Material: CD4+ or CD8+ T cells sorted from blood, obtained in a trial of the OX40 agonist ivuxolimab. These receptors all come from an adult with an advanced solid tumor such as melanoma, head and neck, liver or kidney cancer. CDR3s include the opening cysteine and the closing phenylalanine or tryptophan. Fields, in order: CDR3 DNA, CDR3 protein, clone size, J gene, V gene, D gene. A D gene is named only where the DNA matches it firmly. The listing skips clone size in some rows; elsewhere it reads once, few, many or a size class.

CDR3nt: TGTGCCAGCAGTAAGGGACAGGGATACACAGATACGCAGTATTTT
CDR3aa: CASSKGQGYTDTQYF
abundance: -
j_gene: TRBJ2-3
v_gene: TRBV25-1
d_gene: TRBD1

CDR3nt: TGTGCCAGCAGCCCGTTTGGGCTTTCTCCTTCACCCCTCCACTTT
CDR3aa: CASSPFGLSPSPLHF
abundance: few
j_gene: TRBJ1-6
v_gene: TRBV14
d_gene: -

CDR3nt: TGCAGCGTTAAAAGGGGGGGGCTTGGCACCGGGGAGCTGTTTTTT
CDR3aa: CSVKRGGLGTGELFF
abundance: -
j_gene: TRBJ2-2
v_gene: TRBV29-1
d_gene: -

CDR3nt: TGTGCCAGCAGCTCGAGTAACAGGGACTCTGGAAACACCATATATTTT
CDR3aa: CASSSSNRDSGNTIYF
abundance: few
j_gene: TRBJ1-3
v_gene: TRBV5-5
d_gene: -

CDR3nt: TGTGCCAACAGTTATATAGATGGGGAGACCCAGTACTTC
CDR3aa: CANSYIDGETQYF
abundance: -
j_gene: TRBJ2-5
v_gene: TRBV2
d_gene: -

CDR3nt: TGTGCCAGCAGCATTAGCGGGTCCCATGAGCAGTTCTTC
CDR3aa: CASSISGSHEQFF
abundance: -
j_gene: TRBJ2-1
v_gene: TRBV7-2
d_gene: TRBD2

CDR3nt: TGTGCCAGCAGCTCCACAGGGTACTATGGCTACACCTTC
CDR3aa: CASSSTGYYGYTF
abundance: -
j_gene: TRBJ1-2
v_gene: TRBV7-8
d_gene: -

CDR3nt: TGTGCCAGCAGCGTAGAGCCCTCGACCCTCTATGGCTACACCTTC
CDR3aa: CASSVEPSTLYGYTF
abundance: -
j_gene: TRBJ1-2
v_gene: TRBV9
d_gene: -

CDR3nt: TGTGCCAGCAGTGAATTAGCGGGAGGTCTCTACAATGAGCAGTTCTTC
CDR3aa: CASSELAGGLYNEQFF
abundance: few
j_gene: TRBJ2-1
v_gene: TRBV6-1
d_gene: TRBD2

CDR3nt: TGTGCCAGCAGCTCGAACGGACGGGGGAGCTCCTATAATTCACCCCTCCACTTT
CDR3aa: CASSSNGRGSSYNSPLHF
abundance: -
j_gene: TRBJ1-6
v_gene: TRBV5-4
d_gene: -

CDR3nt: TGTGCCAGCAGCTTAGCCCCGGCAGGGGCCACCTACGAGCAGTACTTC
CDR3aa: CASSLAPAGATYEQYF
abundance: -
j_gene: TRBJ2-7
v_gene: TRBV7-6
d_gene: -

CDR3nt: TGTGCCAGCAGCTTACATTCGGGCGGGAGGGCTACGCAGTATTTT
CDR3aa: CASSLHSGGRATQYF
abundance: -
j_gene: TRBJ2-3
v_gene: TRBV7-2
d_gene: TRBD2

CDR3nt: TGTGCCAGCTCACAAGGGGGCGAGCAGTACTTC
CDR3aa: CASSQGGEQYF
abundance: -
j_gene: TRBJ2-7
v_gene: TRBV18
d_gene: -

CDR3nt: TGTGCTAGTGGTTTGGAAATATACGAGCAGTACTTC
CDR3aa: CASGLEIYEQYF
abundance: -
j_gene: TRBJ2-7
v_gene: TRBV12-5
d_gene: -

CDR3nt: TGTGCCAGCACCAAAAGATGGGACAGAAACTATGGCTACACCTTC
CDR3aa: CASTKRWDRNYGYTF
abundance: -
j_gene: TRBJ1-2
v_gene: TRBV2
d_gene: TRBD1

CDR3nt: TGTGCCAGCAGCTTGGGGGACATAGGATTGTCTGAAGCTTTCTTT
CDR3aa: CASSLGDIGLSEAFF
abundance: -
j_gene: TRBJ1-1
v_gene: TRBV5-4
d_gene: -

CDR3nt: TGTGCCAGCAGCTCTACTAGCAATGAGCAGTTCTTC
CDR3aa: CASSSTSNEQFF
abundance: -
j_gene: TRBJ2-1
v_gene: TRBV5-4
d_gene: -

CDR3nt: TGTGCCAGCAGCGCCCCCCAGGGCCTTCCCTCCTACAATGAGCAGTTCTTC
CDR3aa: CASSAPQGLPSYNEQFF
abundance: -
j_gene: TRBJ2-1
v_gene: TRBV9
d_gene: -

CDR3nt: TGCGCCAGCAGCTTGGATCCGGCTGGTGGGGCCAACGTCCTGACTTTC
CDR3aa: CASSLDPAGGANVLTF
abundance: once
j_gene: TRBJ2-6
v_gene: TRBV5-1
d_gene: -

CDR3nt: TGTGCCAGTAGGAGGGAGGGGAACACTGAAGCTTTCTTT
CDR3aa: CASRREGNTEAFF
abundance: -
j_gene: TRBJ1-1
v_gene: TRBV19
d_gene: -

CDR3nt: TGTGCCAGCAGTGAATATTTCTCTGGAAACACCATATATTTT
CDR3aa: CASSEYFSGNTIYF
abundance: -
j_gene: TRBJ1-3
v_gene: TRBV2
d_gene: -

CDR3nt: TGCGCCAGCAGATGGGACTCCCAGTCCTACGAGCAGTACTTC
CDR3aa: CASRWDSQSYEQYF
abundance: few
j_gene: TRBJ2-7
v_gene: TRBV10-2
d_gene: -

CDR3nt: TGTGCCAGTAGTCCGACTAGCTCCTACAATGAGCAGTTCTTC
CDR3aa: CASSPTSSYNEQFF
abundance: -
j_gene: TRBJ2-1
v_gene: TRBV19
d_gene: -

CDR3nt: TGCGCCAGCAGCTATGGTGTCAGGGATAACTATGGCTACACCTTC
CDR3aa: CASSYGVRDNYGYTF
abundance: -
j_gene: TRBJ1-2
v_gene: TRBV5-1
d_gene: -

CDR3nt: TGCGCCAGCAGTGACACCGCTAACTATGGCTACACCTTC
CDR3aa: CASSDTANYGYTF
abundance: few
j_gene: TRBJ1-2
v_gene: TRBV10-1
d_gene: -

CDR3nt: TGCGCCAGCAGTGAGTCTCGAGGACTAGCAGGTGGTGAGCAGTTCTTC
CDR3aa: CASSESRGLAGGEQFF
abundance: -
j_gene: TRBJ2-1
v_gene: TRBV10-2
d_gene: TRBD2

CDR3nt: TGTGCCAGCAGTGAGGGTCCCGGACCGAGCACAGATACGCAGTATTTT
CDR3aa: CASSEGPGPSTDTQYF
abundance: once
j_gene: TRBJ2-3
v_gene: TRBV2
d_gene: -

CDR3nt: TGCAGCGTTAGTCACCGGGACTTTTATGGCTACACCTTC
CDR3aa: CSVSHRDFYGYTF
abundance: -
j_gene: TRBJ1-2
v_gene: TRBV29-1
d_gene: -

CDR3nt: TGTGCCAGCAGGGAGGCGGCTACCGGGGAGCTGTTTTTT
CDR3aa: CASREAATGELFF
abundance: -
j_gene: TRBJ2-2
v_gene: TRBV2
d_gene: -

CDR3nt: TGCGCCAGCAGCGAGGGACTAGCGGGATACGAGCAGTACTTC
CDR3aa: CASSEGLAGYEQYF
abundance: -
j_gene: TRBJ2-7
v_gene: TRBV5-1
d_gene: TRBD2

CDR3nt: TGTGCCAGCAGCTTAAGAACAGGGGGGTCGGAGACCCAGTACTTC
CDR3aa: CASSLRTGGSETQYF
abundance: -
j_gene: TRBJ2-5
v_gene: TRBV7-9
d_gene: TRBD1

CDR3nt: TGTGCCAGCTCACCACACAAGGGGCCCTACAGTGAGCAGTTCTTC
CDR3aa: CASSPHKGPYSEQFF
abundance: -
j_gene: TRBJ2-1
v_gene: TRBV18
d_gene: -

CDR3nt: TGTGCCAGCAGCCGCGGGACAGGGGCCGACAATGAGCAGTTCTTC
CDR3aa: CASSRGTGADNEQFF
abundance: -
j_gene: TRBJ2-1
v_gene: TRBV5-4
d_gene: TRBD1

CDR3nt: TGTGCCAGTAGTATGTGGGGAGGAGAGACCCAGTACTTC
CDR3aa: CASSMWGGETQYF
abundance: -
j_gene: TRBJ2-5
v_gene: TRBV19
d_gene: -

CDR3nt: TGCGCCAGCAGCCCTGAACTAGCGGGACTCAATGAGCAGTTCTTC
CDR3aa: CASSPELAGLNEQFF
abundance: once
j_gene: TRBJ2-1
v_gene: TRBV5-1
d_gene: TRBD2

CDR3nt: TGCGCCAGCAGCCCCGGGACGACAATGAGGGAGACCCAGTACTTC
CDR3aa: CASSPGTTMRETQYF
abundance: once
j_gene: TRBJ2-5
v_gene: TRBV4-1
d_gene: -

CDR3nt: TGTGCCAGCAGCCAAGAGGCAGCGTATAGCACAGATACGCAGTATTTT
CDR3aa: CASSQEAAYSTDTQYF
abundance: -
j_gene: TRBJ2-3
v_gene: TRBV14
d_gene: -

CDR3nt: TGCGCCAGCAGTATCCTTAGCAAGCCCGGCACAGATACGCAGTATTTT
CDR3aa: CASSILSKPGTDTQYF
abundance: -
j_gene: TRBJ2-3
v_gene: TRBV5-1
d_gene: -

CDR3nt: TGTGCCAGCAGCCTACGTAGCGGAATCCGCACAGATACGCAGTATTTT
CDR3aa: CASSLRSGIRTDTQYF
abundance: -
j_gene: TRBJ2-3
v_gene: TRBV7-6
d_gene: -

CDR3nt: TGTGCCAGCGCGGGTAGGAGCACAGATACGCAGTATTTT
CDR3aa: CASAGRSTDTQYF
abundance: -
j_gene: TRBJ2-3
v_gene: TRBV7-3
d_gene: -

CDR3nt: TGTGCCACCCGACAGTCCTACGAGCAGTACTTC
CDR3aa: CATRQSYEQYF
abundance: -
j_gene: TRBJ2-7
v_gene: TRBV6-5
d_gene: -

CDR3nt: TGCGCCAGCAGCCCATTCCTGAGAACAGATACGCAGTATTTT
CDR3aa: CASSPFLRTDTQYF
abundance: -
j_gene: TRBJ2-3
v_gene: TRBV5-1
d_gene: -

CDR3nt: TGCGCCAGCAGCCGCGGGACGGCTGCGGACTATGGCTACACCTTC
CDR3aa: CASSRGTAADYGYTF
abundance: -
j_gene: TRBJ1-2
v_gene: TRBV5-1
d_gene: -

CDR3nt: TGTGCCAGCAGGCATAATACCCCGAACACCGGGGAGCTGTTTTTT
CDR3aa: CASRHNTPNTGELFF
abundance: -
j_gene: TRBJ2-2
v_gene: TRBV6-6
d_gene: -